This T cell receptor beta chain was profiled in a study of technical replicates of blood from a handful of donors. Germline V gives CDR1 MDHEN, CDR2 SYDVKM. This CDR3 is built from 16 residues. Trimming removed 1 base at V and 6 bases at J, with 16 bases between. This table comes from immunoSEQ multiplex PCR, and its TCRdb copy is limited to in-frame clones, with some not included. Of 74,000 or so clones in the sample, about nine tenths were seen once. Sequencing was performed on T cells isolated from PBMCs. This receptor was obtained from a human donor in good health. The chain joins TRBV28 to TRBJ1-5; D might be TRBD1 (5 bases). This chain's CDR3 is CASSLSSGGAGQPQHF. DNA for the CDR3: TGTGCCAGCAGTTTATCCTCCGGGGGAGCAGGTCAGCCCCAGCATTTT.